Described below is a single T cell receptor (beta chain) sequence and its context. Its cognate antigen is unknown. The ends lost 1 base at V and 0 bases at J; junction bases unmatched: 3. Germline V gives CDR1 SGHNT, CDR2 YENEEA. This CDR3 is 18 amino acids long. The data stem from a study of shared clonotypes between healthy human individuals. TCRdb's table, derived via immunoSEQ multiplex PCR, lists solely in-frame clones and lacks some. This sample has 2,500,000 or so clones, with 85% to 95% found just once. CD4+ cell separation produced CD45RA+ naive and CD45RA-negative memory subsets. General study findings and limits: Rarefaction curves obtained for sorted subsets showed sequencing incomplete despite large depth.

The sample comprised naive CD4+ T cells sorted from blood. This sample's subset: CD45RA+ positively selected. The chain joins TRBV11-3 to TRBJ2-6; TRBD2 aligns across 10 bases. This TCR was recovered from a man aged 18 to 29 in good health. This CDR3 is CASSLGAGGLSGANVLTF. CDR3 coding DNA: TGTGCCAGCAGCTTAGGAGCGGGAGGGCTCTCTGGGGCCAACGTCCTGACTTTC. The whole variable domain, filled in from reference TRBV11-3 and TRBJ2-6, reads EAGVVQSPRYKIIEKKQPVAFWCNPISGHNTLYWYLQNLGQGPELLIRYENEEAVDDSQLPKDRFSAERLKGVDSTLKIQPAELGDSAVYLCASSLGAGGLSGANVLTFGAGSRLTVL.